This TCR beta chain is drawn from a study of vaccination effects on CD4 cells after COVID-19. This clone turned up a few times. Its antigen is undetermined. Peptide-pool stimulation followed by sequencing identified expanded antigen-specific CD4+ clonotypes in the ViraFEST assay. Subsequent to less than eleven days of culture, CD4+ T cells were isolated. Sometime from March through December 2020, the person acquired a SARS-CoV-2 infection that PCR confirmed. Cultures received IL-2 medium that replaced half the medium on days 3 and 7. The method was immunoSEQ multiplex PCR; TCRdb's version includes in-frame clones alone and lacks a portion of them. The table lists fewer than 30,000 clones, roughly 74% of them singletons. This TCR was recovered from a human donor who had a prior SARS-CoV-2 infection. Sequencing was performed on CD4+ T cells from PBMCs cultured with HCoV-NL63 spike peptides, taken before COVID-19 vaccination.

Here the CDR3 DNA reads TGTGCCAGCAGCCCCGTTGGGGCCAACGTCCTGACTTTC. It yields the protein CASSPVGANVLTF. This rearrangement joins TRBV7-2 to TRBJ2-6, with D uncertain. V dropped 5 bases and J dropped 3 bases, with 5 bases sitting between them. Germline V gives CDR1 SGHTA, CDR2 FQGNSA. The CDR3 runs to 13 residues.